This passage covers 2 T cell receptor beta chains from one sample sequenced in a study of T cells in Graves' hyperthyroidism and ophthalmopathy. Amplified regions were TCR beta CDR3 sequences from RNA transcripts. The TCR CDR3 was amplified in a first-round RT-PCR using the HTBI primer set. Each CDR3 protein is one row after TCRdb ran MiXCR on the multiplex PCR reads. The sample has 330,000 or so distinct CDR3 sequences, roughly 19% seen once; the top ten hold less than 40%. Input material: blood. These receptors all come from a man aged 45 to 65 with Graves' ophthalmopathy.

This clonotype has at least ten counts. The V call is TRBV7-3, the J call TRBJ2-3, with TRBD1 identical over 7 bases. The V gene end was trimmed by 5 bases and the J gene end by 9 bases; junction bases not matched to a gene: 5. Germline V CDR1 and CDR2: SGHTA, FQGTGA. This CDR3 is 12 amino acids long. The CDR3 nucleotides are TGTGCCAGCAGCCATACAGGGGAGACGCAGTATTTT. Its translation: CASSHTGETQYF.

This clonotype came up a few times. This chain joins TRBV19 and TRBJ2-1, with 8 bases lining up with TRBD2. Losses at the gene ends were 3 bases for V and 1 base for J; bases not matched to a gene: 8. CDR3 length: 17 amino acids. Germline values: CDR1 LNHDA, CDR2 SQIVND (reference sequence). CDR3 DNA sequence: TGTGCCAGTAGTATCGCAGGACTAGCACGGTCCTACAATGAGCAGTTCTTC. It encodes CASSIAGLARSYNEQFF.